This T cell receptor (beta chain) was identified in a study of Graves' ophthalmopathy and Graves' hyperthyroidism. Study-level findings and limits: Blood also held most thyroid clonotypes expanded above 0.001 frequency.

This clonotype was found once. No antigen is known for it. Amplification targeted the TCR beta CDR3 regions, with RNA transcripts as the source material. RT-PCR in the first round used HTBI primers; a second-round multiplex PCR followed. MiXCR, applied by TCRdb to the multiplex PCR reads, yields one record per CDR3 protein. Here the sample spans around 670,000 distinct CDR3 sequences, 40% being singletons. This CDR3 is 15 amino acids long. J gave up 10 bases and V 10 bases, and 11 bases lay outside the gene matches. Germline values: CDR1 ENHRY, CDR2 SYGVKD. Among the exclusions were patients with other autoimmune diseases, uncontrolled infections, pregnancy or lactation. PBMCs stemmed from approximately 10 ml of fresh peripheral blood.

This TCR came from an adult man with Graves' ophthalmopathy. The specimen was peripheral blood. The V call is TRBV10-3, the J call TRBJ1-6; 12 nucleotides line up with TRBD1. The CDR3 protein is CATGTGGLWTSPLHF. CDR3 coding DNA: TGTGCCACGGGGACAGGGGGCCTCTGGACCTCACCCCTCCACTTT.